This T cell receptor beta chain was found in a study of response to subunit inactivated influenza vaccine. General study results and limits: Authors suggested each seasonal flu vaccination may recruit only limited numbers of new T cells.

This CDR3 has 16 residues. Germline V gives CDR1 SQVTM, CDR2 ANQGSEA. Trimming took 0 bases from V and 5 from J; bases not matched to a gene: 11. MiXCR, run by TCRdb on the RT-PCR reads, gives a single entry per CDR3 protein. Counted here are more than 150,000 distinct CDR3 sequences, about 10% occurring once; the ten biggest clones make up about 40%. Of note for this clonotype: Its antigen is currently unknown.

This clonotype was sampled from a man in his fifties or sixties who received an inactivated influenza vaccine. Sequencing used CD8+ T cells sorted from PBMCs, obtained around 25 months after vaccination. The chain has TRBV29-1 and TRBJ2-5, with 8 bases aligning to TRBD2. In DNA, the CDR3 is TGCAGCGTTGAAGATCTAGGGCGCGGGGGGTACGAGACCCAGTACTTC. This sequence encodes CSVEDLGRGGYETQYF.